This TCR beta chain was recovered during a study of blood T cells in healthy people across ages. About 9.6 milliliters of peripheral blood were drawn from each donor into EDTA-treated tubes. Combining a sample-barcoded 5' primer with a J-beta primer mix, a second PCR ran for 7 to 11 cycles. A single record per CDR3 protein comes from TCRdb applying MiXCR to the 5' RACE reads. Of 800,000 or so distinct CDR3 sequences in the sample, around 68% were seen once. General observations from the study: Per million T cells, TCR beta diversity dropped roughly linearly as age increased. Any changes in expanded clonotypes were possibly confounded, as donor CMV status remained unknown. The study found TCR beta diversity correlated strongly with naive T cell percentage.

Looked up from germline, CDR1 is LGHNA and CDR2 is YSLEER. This CDR3 is built from 15 residues. This clonotype was recorded a few times. What it binds is unknown. The material sequenced was blood. The gene calls are TRBV4-3 and TRBJ2-4; 8 bases match TRBD1. The J call may be incorrect, as the DNA end agrees better with TRBJ2-7. The sequence derives from a man between 25 and 39 years old in good health. In nucleotides, the CDR3 is TGCGCCAGCAGCCCGACTGGACAGGGACCCTACGAGCAGTACTTC. Translated: CASSPTGQGPYEQYF.